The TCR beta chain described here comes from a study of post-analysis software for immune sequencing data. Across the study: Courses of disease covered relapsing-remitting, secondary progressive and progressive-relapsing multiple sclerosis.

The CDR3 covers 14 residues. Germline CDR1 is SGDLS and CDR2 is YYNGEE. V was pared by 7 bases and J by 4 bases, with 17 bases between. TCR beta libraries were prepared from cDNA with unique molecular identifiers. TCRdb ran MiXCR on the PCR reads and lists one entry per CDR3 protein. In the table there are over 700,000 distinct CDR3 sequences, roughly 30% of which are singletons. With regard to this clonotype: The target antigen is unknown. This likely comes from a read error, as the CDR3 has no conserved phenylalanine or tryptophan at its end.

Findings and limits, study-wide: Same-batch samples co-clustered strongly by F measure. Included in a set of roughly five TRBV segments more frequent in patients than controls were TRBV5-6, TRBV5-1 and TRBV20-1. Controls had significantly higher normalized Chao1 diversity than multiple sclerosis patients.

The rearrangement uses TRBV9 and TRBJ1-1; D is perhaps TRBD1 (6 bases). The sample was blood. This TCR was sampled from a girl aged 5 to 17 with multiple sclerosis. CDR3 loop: CASGKSDSRTEAFV. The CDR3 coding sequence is TGTGCCAGCGGCAAATCGGACAGCCGCACTGAAGCTTTCGTT.